Listed here are 21 T cell receptor beta chains from one sample, sequenced in a study of shared clonotypes between healthy human individuals. Sequencing used immunoSEQ multiplex PCR; TCRdb keeps in-frame clones, though not all of them. The profile shows over 2 million clones, about 95% of them singletons. CD45RO-negative, CCR7-positively selected cells formed the naive CD8 fraction, excluding terminally differentiated effector memory CD45RA+ cells. The sequenced sample was naive CD8+ T cells sorted from blood. These receptors were collected from a man aged 18 to 29 in good health.

This clone was seen just once. The chain combines TRBV5-4 with TRBJ2-7; 7 bases map to TRBD2. CDR1 SGHNT and CDR2 YYREEE come from the germline V gene (reference sequence). J was trimmed by 1 base and V by 4 bases; bases with no gene match: 14. This CDR3 is built from 17 residues. The DNA for the CDR3 is TGTGCCAGCAGCCGCCGATCGGGCGGGGGAGTATCCTACGAGCAGTACTTC. Translation: CASSRRSGGGVSYEQYF. The whole variable domain, filled in from reference TRBV5-4 and TRBJ2-7, reads ETGVTQSPTHLIKTRGQQVTLRCSSQSGHNTVSWYQQALGQGPQFIFQYYREEENGRGNFPPRFSGLQFPNYSSELNVNALELDDSALYLCASSRRSGGGVSYEQYFGPGTRLTVT.

V and J are TRBV6-5 and TRBJ2-7, with a weak D call TRBD2 (6 bases). This CDR3 has 14 amino acids. V gave up 2 bases and J gave up 2 bases, with 10 bases separating them. Germline V gene sequence: CDR1 MNHEY, CDR2 SVGAGI. CDR3 protein: CASSYGPGAYEQYF. CDR3 nucleotide sequence: TGTGCCAGCAGTTACGGCCCGGGAGCCTACGAGCAGTACTTC.

This clone was detected a few times. At one boundary the junction diverges from the germline segment, which might be a read error. The chain links TRBV10-1 to TRBJ2-7; D possibly uses TRBD1 or TRBD2 (6 bases each). The CDR3 has 13 residues. CDR1 WNHNN and CDR2 SYGVQD come from the germline V gene (reference sequence). The CDR3 loop reads CASSRGPMYEQCF. The CDR3 DNA reads as TGCGCCAGCAGTCGGGGGCCGATGTACGAGCAGTGCTTC.

V and J are TRBV10-1 and TRBJ2-1, with a tentative D call TRBD1 (6 bases). Trimming left V 1 base short and J 6 bases short, with 10 bases between. Looked up from germline, CDR1 is WNHNN and CDR2 is SYGVQD (reference sequence). The CDR3 has 14 residues. CDR3 sequence (DNA): TGCGCCAGCAGTGAGTATGTAGGGGGCAATGAGCAGTTCTTC. Translation gives CASSEYVGGNEQFF.

The chain is built from TRBV7-2 and TRBJ1-1, with 9 bases identical to TRBD1. Germline trimming cut 4 bases from V and 11 bases from J; bases unmatched to any gene: 5. This CDR3 comprises 12 residues. Germline values: CDR1 SGHTA, CDR2 FQGNSA. The DNA of the CDR3 is TGTGCCAGCAGCTGGACAGGGGTTGGTGCTTTCTTT. It is translated as CASSWTGVGAFF.

This chain joins TRBV28 and TRBJ1-2; no definite D call. Trimming removed 2 bases from V and 4 bases from J, with 8 bases in between. The CDR3 is made up of 13 amino acids. Per germline, CDR1 MDHEN and CDR2 SYDVKM. The CDR3 nucleotides read TGTGCCAGCAGTTTAACTTTAGGCTATGGCTACACCTTC. This translates into CASSLTLGYGYTF.

Turning to this clone: In the same sample, other DNA sequences code for this CDR3. The chain employs TRBV11-2 and TRBJ2-7, with D perhaps TRBD2 (6 bases). This CDR3 has 13 residues. Trimming removed 3 bases from V and 1 base from J, with 7 bases in between. CDR1 and CDR2 (germline): SGHAT, FQNNGV. CDR3 nucleotide sequence: TGTGCCAGCAGCTTCGGGGGTTCCTACGAGCAGTACTTC. Its translation: CASSFGGSYEQYF. The entire variable domain, with the rest obtained from reference TRBV11-2 and TRBJ2-7, is as follows: EAGVAQSPRYKIIEKRQSVAFWCNPISGHATLYWYQQILGQGPKLLIQFQNNGVVDDSQLPKDRFSAERLKGVDSTLKIQPAKLEDSAVYLCASSFGGSYEQYFGPGTRLTVT.

The chain joins TRBV10-3 to TRBJ2-3, with a possible D match to TRBD2 (5 bases). The CDR3 consists of 13 residues. The V and J ends lost 10 bases and 2 bases respectively, with 13 bases between them. Germline lookup yields CDR1 ENHRY and CDR2 SYGVKD. The CDR3 DNA is TGTGCCACAAAGAATAGCGCCACAGATACGCAGTATTTT. It is translated as CATKNSATDTQYF.

V and J are TRBV30 and TRBJ2-1; weak D call: TRBD1 (6 bases). Germline CDR1 GTSNPN, CDR2 SVGIG (reference sequence). V was clipped by 3 bases and J by 7 bases, with 13 bases between them. CDR3 length: 13 residues. CDR3 sequence (DNA): TGTGCCTGGAGCCAGGGGTCGGAAAATGAGCAGTTCTTC. This translates into CAWSQGSENEQFF.

The chain joins TRBV12-2 to TRBJ1-5; the table gives TRBD1 as D, unverified against the DNA. TRBV12-2 is tagged as a pseudogene. CDR3 size: 16 residues. This chain's CDR3 is CASRSPGTGGCQPQHF. The CDR3 nucleotides are TGTGCAAGTCGCTCGCCTGGGACAGGGGGTTGTCAGCCCCAGCATTTT.

The V gene is TRBV7-2, the J gene TRBJ2-3; 12 positions agree with TRBD2. V was pared by 6 bases and J by 4 bases, with 5 bases of the junction left unmatched. The CDR3 is 15 residues long. Germline assignment: CDR1 SGHTA and CDR2 FQGNSA. The CDR3 sequence is CASSFTSGRSDTQYF. CDR3 coding DNA: TGTGCCAGCAGTTTCACTAGCGGGAGGTCAGATACGCAGTATTTT.

This clone was detected once. The CDR3 DNA is TGTGCCAGCAGTCGGCTAGCGGGAGATCCTTCCGCCATTCAGTACTTC. It encodes CASSRLAGDPSAIQYF. The V and J genes are TRBV27 and TRBJ2-4, with 10 nucleotides matching TRBD2. Germline V lookup: CDR1 MNHEY, CDR2 SMNVEV (reference sequence). The CDR3 has 16 residues. V was clipped by 5 bases and J by 9 bases; unmatched bases: 13.

About this clone itself: Other DNA sequences in the sample encode the same CDR3. The chain uses TRBV30 and TRBJ1-5; a weak D match, TRBD1 (6 bases). Germline CDR1 GTSNPN, CDR2 SVGIG (reference sequence). Trimming cost V 0 bases and J 3 bases, with 9 bases left between them. The CDR3 length is 14 residues. The CDR3 is CAWSVGQSNQPQHF. CDR3 bases: TGTGCCTGGAGTGTAGGACAGTCCAATCAGCCCCAGCATTTT. The complete variable domain, with remaining parts taken from reference TRBV30 and TRBJ1-5, reads SQTIHQWPATLVQPVGSPLSLECTVEGTSNPNLYWYRQAAGRGLQLLFYSVGIGQISSEVPQNLSASRPQDRQFILSSKKLLLSDSGFYLCAWSVGQSNQPQHFGDGTRLSIL.

This clone was counted once. The J gene is TRBJ1-5, the V gene TRBV15, with 8 bases fitting TRBD1. The CDR3 spans 18 residues. Germline trimming cut 4 bases from V and 1 base from J; bases unmatched to any gene: 12. In germline, CDR1 is LNHNV, CDR2 YYDKDF (reference sequence). The CDR3 DNA follows: TGTGCCACCAGCACTCGGACAGGGCCTGGAGAGAGCAATCAGCCCCAGCATTTT. It encodes CATSTRTGPGESNQPQHF.

This chain links TRBV10-2 with TRBJ1-3; D possibly corresponds to TRBD1 (6 bases). Germline V gene sequence: CDR1 WSHSY, CDR2 SAAADI. With 4 bases removed from V and 3 bases from J, the gap between germline ends came to 10 bases. The CDR3 extends over 14 amino acids. The CDR3 DNA follows: TGCGCCAGCAGTGTACAGGGTTATGGAAACACCATATATTTT. Protein product: CASSVQGYGNTIYF.

Points on this clone: Other DNA sequences in the sample encode the same CDR3. V gene TRBV11-2 combines with J gene TRBJ1-1; unclear D gene. The CDR3 spans 11 residues. Deletions cut 3 bases from V and 5 bases from J, with 4 bases between. CDR1 and CDR2 (germline): SGHAT, FQNNGV. Here the CDR3 reads CASSLGTEAFF. CDR3 coding DNA: TGTGCCAGCAGCTTGGGAACTGAAGCTTTCTTT.

The rearrangement links TRBV7-2 to TRBJ1-4; D uncertain. Germline V gives CDR1 SGHTA, CDR2 FQGNSA. Between the trimmed V and J ends, which lost 5 bases and 6 bases, there was a span of 10 bases. The CDR3 extends over 13 amino acids. The CDR3 region has the DNA TGTGCCAGCAGCCCCGTGTCTGATGAAAAACTGTTTTTT. Translating it yields CASSPVSDEKLFF.

V and J are TRBV11-2 and TRBJ2-3; D gene uncertain. With 3 bases removed from V and 7 bases from J, the gap between germline ends came to 5 bases. Germline V gene lookup returns CDR1 SGHAT and CDR2 FQNNGV. This CDR3 region has 11 residues. CDR3 coding DNA: TGTGCCAGCAGCTTTATTAATACGCAGTATTTT. It codes for CASSFINTQYF.

The V gene is TRBV6-5, the J gene TRBJ2-3, with D possibly being TRBD2 (5 bases). V gave up 10 bases and J gave up 4 bases, with 15 bases separating them. The CDR3 extends over 13 amino acids. Germline CDR1 reads MNHEY; CDR2 reads SVGAGI. The DNA of the CDR3 is TGTGCCACCCGAGGGAGTTGGGCAGATACGCAGTATTTT. Translation: CATRGSWADTQYF.

In the case of this clone: The identical CDR3 is also encoded by other nucleotide sequences in the sample. V and J are TRBV7-6 and TRBJ2-7, with D possibly called TRBD1 or TRBD2 (6 bases each). CDR1 is SGHVS, CDR2 FNYEAQ, per germline. Trimming shortened V by 1 base and J by 3 bases, and 10 bases separated the two germline ends. CDR3 size: 14 residues. The CDR3 region has the DNA TGTGCCAGCAGCTTAGGAGGAGGGGGCTACGAGCAGTACTTC. Its protein is CASSLGGGGYEQYF.

This chain connects TRBV5-1 to TRBJ2-1; D possibly matches TRBD1 or TRBD2 (5 bases each). V lost 0 bases and J lost 8, with 21 bases in between. The CDR3 contains 17 residues. Germline V gene lookup returns CDR1 SGHRS and CDR2 YFSETQ. DNA for the CDR3: TGCGCCAGCAGCTTGGAATCCCAGGGACGCCCTCGGGATGAGCAGTTCTTC. It yields the protein CASSLESQGRPRDEQFF.